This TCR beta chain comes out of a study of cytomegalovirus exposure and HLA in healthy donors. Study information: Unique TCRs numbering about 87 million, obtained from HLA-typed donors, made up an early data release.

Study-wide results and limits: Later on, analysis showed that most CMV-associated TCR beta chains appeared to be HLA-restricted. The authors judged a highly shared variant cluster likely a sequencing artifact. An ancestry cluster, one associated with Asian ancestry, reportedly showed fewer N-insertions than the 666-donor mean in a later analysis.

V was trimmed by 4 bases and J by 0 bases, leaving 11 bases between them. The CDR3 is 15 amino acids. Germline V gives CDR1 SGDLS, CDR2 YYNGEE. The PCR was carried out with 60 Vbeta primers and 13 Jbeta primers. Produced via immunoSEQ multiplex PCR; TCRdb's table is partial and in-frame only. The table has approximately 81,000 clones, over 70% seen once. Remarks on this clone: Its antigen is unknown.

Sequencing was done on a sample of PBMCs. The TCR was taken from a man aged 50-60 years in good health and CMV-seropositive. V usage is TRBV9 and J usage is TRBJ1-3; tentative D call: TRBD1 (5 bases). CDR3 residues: CASSIGGISGNTIYF. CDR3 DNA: TGTGCCAGCAGCATCGGGGGGATCTCTGGAAACACCATATATTTT. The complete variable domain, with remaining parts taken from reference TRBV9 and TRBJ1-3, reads DSGVTQTPKHLITATGQRVTLRCSPRSGDLSVYWYQQSLDQGLQFLIQYYNGEERAKGNILERFSAQQFPDLHSELNLSSLELGDSALYFCASSIGGISGNTIYFGEGSWLTVV.